This TCR beta chain was sequenced during a study of shared clonotypes between healthy human individuals. Findings and caveats of the study: Genetic and exposure-history diversity was limited by the few donors. Only blood was sampled; tissue repertoires likely differ. On the whole, naive subsets had larger estimated richness than memory subsets had.

Original handling: Junction-only sequences without quality scores came from ImmunoSEQ, so filtering differed. Repertoires were generated with immunoSEQ multiplex PCR, while TCRdb's copy carries only in-frame clones and drops some. From that table come the V and J calls and clone size; the DNA was used to work out D and trimming. The table records 2 million to 2.5 million clones, around 95% of them present only once. CDR1 and CDR2 from the germline V gene are MDHEN and SYDVKM. CDR3 length: 12 residues. Deletions cut 5 bases from V and 5 bases from J, with 9 bases between. As for this clone: Its antigen remains unknown.

The TCR originated in a man aged 18-30 years in good health. The rearrangement links TRBV28 to TRBJ2-5; D is uncertain. Material: naive CD4+ T cells sorted from blood. Subset of the sample: CD45RA+ positively selected. In DNA, the CDR3 is TGTGCCAGCAGTACTTACACGGAGACCCAGTACTTC. It codes for CASSTYTETQYF.